This TCR beta chain comes out of a study of blood T cell repertoires in COVID-19. Trimming cost V 9 bases and J 0 bases; bases outside gene matches: 4. Germline CDR1 is KGHDR and CDR2 is SFDVKD. The length of the CDR3 is 16 residues. Repertoires were generated with immunoSEQ multiplex PCR, while TCRdb's copy carries only in-frame clones and drops some. Found here are fewer than 250,000 clones, approximately 86% of them singletons; the top ten hold 5.5% to 7.5%. This TCR derives from a woman aged 55-70 years with active or convalescent COVID-19. The chain is built from TRBV24-1 and TRBJ2-6; 10 nucleotides match TRBD1. Sequencing was done on a sample of peripheral blood. CDR3 in DNA: TGTGCCACCTCGGGACAGGGGCGCTCTGGGGCCAACGTCCTGACTTTC. Protein: CATSGQGRSGANVLTF.